These 18 T cell receptor beta chains originate from one sample sequenced in a study of response to subunit inactivated influenza vaccine. TCRdb recomputed calls from the RT-PCR reads with MiXCR, one row per CDR3 protein. The sample comprises around 520,000 distinct CDR3 sequences, around 25% of which are singletons, and less than 2.5% rests with the top ten. The sample consisted of CD4+ T cells sorted from PBMCs, taken around 5 days after vaccination. These receptors were collected from a man between 45 and 60 years old who received an inactivated influenza vaccine.

V and J are TRBV20-1 and TRBJ2-3; perhaps TRBD2 as D (6 bases). V was trimmed by 2 bases and J by 0 bases, leaving 15 bases between them. The CDR3 spans 16 residues. In germline, CDR1 is DFQATT, CDR2 SNEGSKA (reference sequence). The CDR3 is CSARSVSGTSTDTQYF. In nucleotides, the CDR3 is TGCAGTGCTAGATCGGTGTCAGGGACTAGCACAGATACGCAGTATTTT.

In its sample, this clonotype was seen a few times. V usage is TRBV10-3 and J usage is TRBJ2-3; D is possibly TRBD1 (6 bases). CDR1 and CDR2 from the germline V gene are ENHRY and SYGVKD. Trimming cost V 3 bases and J 6 bases, with 7 bases left between them. There are 12 residues in the CDR3. The CDR3 nucleotides read TGTGCCATCAGTGAACAGGGTGATACGCAGTATTTT. Protein: CAISEQGDTQYF.

The genes are TRBV7-9 and TRBJ2-7, with TRBD2 matching over 8 bases. This CDR3 spans 15 amino acids. The germline CDR1 and CDR2 sequences are SEHNR and FQNEAQ (reference sequence). Trimming removed 4 bases from V and 4 bases from J; junction bases left unmatched: 9. The CDR3 bases are TGTGCCAGCAGCTCGGGGGGTAGCGGGGTTTACGAGCAGTACTTC. Protein: CASSSGGSGVYEQYF.

V and J are TRBV29-1 and TRBJ1-4; the match to TRBD1 covers 7 bases. The CDR3 extends over 13 amino acids. Germline V gives CDR1 SQVTM, CDR2 ANQGSEA. V dropped 6 bases and J dropped 1; count of bases not matched to a gene: 2. CDR3 DNA: TGCAGCGTGAACAGGGGAACTAATGAAAAACTGTTTTTT. Its translation: CSVNRGTNEKLFF.

The rearrangement links TRBV28 to TRBJ2-7, with 13 bases that match TRBD2. Looked up from germline, CDR1 is MDHEN and CDR2 is SYDVKM. V gave up 2 bases and J gave up 6 bases; unmatched junction bases: 13. This CDR3 region has 18 residues. CDR3 coding DNA: TGTGCCAGCAGTTTAACCGGGACTAGCGGGACTTTAGGTGGCGAGCAGTACTTC. The encoded protein is CASSLTGTSGTLGGEQYF.

This clonotype was counted between two and nine times. The rearrangement links TRBV20-1 to TRBJ1-5, with 8 bases aligning to TRBD1. The CDR3 is 16 residues long. In germline, CDR1 is DFQATT, CDR2 SNEGSKA (reference sequence). V shed 3 bases, J shed 0 bases, and the junction held 7 bases outside the gene matches. For the CDR3, the DNA is TGCAGTGCTAGGGAGACAGGGGAAGGTAGCAATCAGCCCCAGCATTTT. As protein: CSARETGEGSNQPQHF.

The V gene is TRBV21-1, the J gene TRBJ2-7. TRBV21-1 is reported as a pseudogene. The CDR3 is 14 residues long. The CDR3: CASSTAAFSYEQYF. The CDR3 nucleotides read TGTGCCAGCAGCACGGCGGCATTCTCCTACGAGCAGTACTTC.

This clonotype was seen more than once but under ten times. This chain uses TRBV20-1 with TRBJ1-4; D not certain. V lost 4 bases to trimming and J lost 8 bases, with 14 bases between them. The CDR3 is 13 amino acids. Germline V CDR1 and CDR2: DFQATT, SNEGSKA (reference sequence). The CDR3 DNA reads TGCAGTGCTACCAGCGGGATACAAGAAAAACTGTTTTTT. It is translated as CSATSGIQEKLFF.

The chain carries TRBV7-9 and TRBJ1-6; perhaps TRBD1 as D (5 bases). There are 15 residues in the CDR3. Germline V gives CDR1 SEHNR, CDR2 FQNEAQ (reference sequence). Trimming stripped 1 base from V and 7 bases from J, with 11 bases between. CDR3 sequence reads: CASSLDQGWNSPLHF. CDR3 nucleotide sequence: TGTGCCAGCAGCTTAGATCAGGGTTGGAATTCACCCCTCCACTTT.

This clonotype occurred many times. The chain uses TRBV12-3 or TRBV12-4 and TRBJ1-6; D is perhaps TRBD1 (5 bases). Trimming shortened V by 6 bases and J by 5 bases, and 8 bases separated the two germline ends. This CDR3 contains 13 residues. The CDR3: CASRDSNNSPLHF. The CDR3 nucleotides read TGTGCCAGCAGAGACAGCAATAATTCACCCCTCCACTTT.

The chain combines TRBV4-1 with TRBJ2-7; TRBD2 might be the D (5 bases). Trimming pared 0 bases from V and 6 bases from J, leaving 15 bases between. The length of the CDR3 is 15 residues. Looked up from germline, CDR1 is MGHRA and CDR2 is YSYEKL. The CDR3 reads CASSQELIRGGEQYF. As DNA, the CDR3 is TGCGCCAGCAGCCAAGAGTTAATTCGGGGTGGCGAGCAGTACTTC.

This clonotype was counted between two and nine times. The CDR3 nucleotides are TGTGCCAGCAGCTTGACCCGGATGGAGGCCAAAAACATTCAGTACTTC. Amino acid sequence: CASSLTRMEAKNIQYF. The V and J genes are TRBV5-6 and TRBJ2-4, with D uncertain. V lost 1 base, J lost 1 base, and 12 bases lay in between. The CDR3 has 16 residues. CDR1 SGHDT and CDR2 YYEEEE come from the germline V gene.

This clonotype was seen once. J is TRBJ1-5 and V is TRBV6-1, with D unclear. The germline V gene encodes CDR1 MNHNS and CDR2 SASEGT. The CDR3 extends over 12 amino acids. Trimming left V 7 bases short and J 4 bases short, with 8 bases between. The CDR3 DNA sequence: TGTGCCAGCAAGGTTGGGAATCAGCCCCAGCATTTT. It yields the protein CASKVGNQPQHF.

The chain carries TRBV7-2 and TRBJ2-4; D is ambiguous. The V gene lost 3 bases and the J gene lost 3 bases, with 18 bases spanning the gap. Looked up from germline, CDR1 is SGHTA and CDR2 is FQGNSA. This CDR3 spans 17 amino acids. In DNA form, the CDR3 reads TGTGCCAGCAGCTTCACATTTGATAGGACGGGCAAAAACATTCAGTACTTC. As protein: CASSFTFDRTGKNIQYF.

The chain employs TRBV20-1 and TRBJ2-3; no clear D. CDR3 length equals 14 residues. Germline-derived CDR1 and CDR2 are DFQATT and SNEGSKA (reference sequence). The V end was cut by 5 bases, the J end by 1 base, with 13 bases between. The DNA of the CDR3 is TGCAGTGCTGCGGACCCAGGTCGCACAGATACGCAGTATTTT. It encodes CSAADPGRTDTQYF.

V gene TRBV20-1 combines with J gene TRBJ2-2, with D unclear. The CDR3 runs to 14 residues. Trimming stripped 0 bases from V and 6 bases from J, with 11 bases between. Looked up from germline, CDR1 is DFQATT and CDR2 is SNEGSKA (reference sequence). CDR3 sequence: CSARDPLLPGELFF. The CDR3, as DNA: TGCAGTGCTAGAGACCCCCTTTTGCCCGGGGAGCTGTTTTTT.

This clonotype occurred a few times. V gene TRBV5-1 combines with J gene TRBJ2-3, with D uncertain. The CDR3 contains 16 residues. Trimming removed 0 bases from V and 2 bases from J, with 13 bases in between. CDR1 is SGHRS, CDR2 YFSETQ, per germline. CDR3 nucleotide sequence: TGCGCCAGCAGCTTGGGTGACTCTATACCCACAGATACGCAGTATTTT. Translated: CASSLGDSIPTDTQYF.

J is TRBJ2-1 and V is TRBV5-1; perhaps D is TRBD1 or TRBD2 (5 bases each). CDR1 and CDR2 from the germline V gene are SGHRS and YFSETQ. The CDR3 contains 13 residues. With 0 bases removed from V and 10 bases from J, the gap between germline ends came to 11 bases. In DNA form, the CDR3 reads TGCGCCAGCAGCTTGGGGGGTCGGGGCGAGCAGTTCTTC. It yields the protein CASSLGGRGEQFF.